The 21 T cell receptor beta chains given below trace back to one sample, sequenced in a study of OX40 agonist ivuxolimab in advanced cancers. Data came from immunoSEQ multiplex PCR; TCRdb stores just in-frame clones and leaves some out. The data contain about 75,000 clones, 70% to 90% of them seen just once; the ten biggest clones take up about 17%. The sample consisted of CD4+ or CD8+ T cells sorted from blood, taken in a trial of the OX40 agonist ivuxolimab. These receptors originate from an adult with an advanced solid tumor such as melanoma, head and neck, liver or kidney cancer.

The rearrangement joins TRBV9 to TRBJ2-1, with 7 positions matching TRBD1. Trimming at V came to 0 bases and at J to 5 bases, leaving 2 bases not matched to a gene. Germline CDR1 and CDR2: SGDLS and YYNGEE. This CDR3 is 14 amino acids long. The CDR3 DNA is TGTGCCAGCAGCGTAGCGGGACAGCACAATGAGCAGTTCTTC. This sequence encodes CASSVAGQHNEQFF.

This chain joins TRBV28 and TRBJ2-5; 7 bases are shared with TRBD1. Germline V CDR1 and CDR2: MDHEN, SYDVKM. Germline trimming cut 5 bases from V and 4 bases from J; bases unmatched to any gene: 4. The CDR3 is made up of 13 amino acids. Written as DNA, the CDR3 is TGTGCCAGCAGTCCGGGACAGACAGAGACCCAGTACTTC. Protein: CASSPGQTETQYF.

CDR3 nucleotides: TGTGCCAGCAGCTTACAGGGATCAGATACGCAGTATTTT. Translation: CASSLQGSDTQYF. The V and J genes are TRBV11-3 and TRBJ2-3; perhaps TRBD1 as D (5 bases). The CDR3 is made up of 13 amino acids. The V end lost 2 bases, the J end lost 4 bases, and 7 bases lay between the germline ends. CDR1 is SGHNT and CDR2 is YENEEA in the germline V gene.

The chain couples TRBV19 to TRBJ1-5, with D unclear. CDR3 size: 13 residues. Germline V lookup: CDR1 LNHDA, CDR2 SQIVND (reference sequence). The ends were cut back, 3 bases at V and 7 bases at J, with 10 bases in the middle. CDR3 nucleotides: TGTGCCAGTAGTATTACGGTTGACCAGCCCCAGCATTTT. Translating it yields CASSITVDQPQHF.

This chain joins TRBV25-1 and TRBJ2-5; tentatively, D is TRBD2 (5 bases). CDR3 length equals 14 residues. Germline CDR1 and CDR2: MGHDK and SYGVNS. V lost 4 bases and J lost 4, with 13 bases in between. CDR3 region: CASSGIPGGETQYF. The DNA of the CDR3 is TGTGCCAGCAGTGGTATACCTGGAGGAGAGACCCAGTACTTC.

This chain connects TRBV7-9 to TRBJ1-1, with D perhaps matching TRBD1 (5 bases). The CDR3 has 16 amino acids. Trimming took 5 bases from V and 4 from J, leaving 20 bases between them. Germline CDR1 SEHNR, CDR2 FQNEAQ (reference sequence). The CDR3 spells CASSPPGLSPSTEAFF. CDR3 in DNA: TGTGCCAGCAGCCCTCCGGGACTCTCGCCTAGCACTGAAGCTTTCTTT. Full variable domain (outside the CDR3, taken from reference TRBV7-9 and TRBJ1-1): DTGVSQNPRHKITKRGQNVTFRCDPISEHNRLYWYRQTLGQGPEFLTYFQNEAQLEKSRLLSDRFSAERPKGSFSTLEIQRTEQGDSAMYLCASSPPGLSPSTEAFFGQGTRLTVV.

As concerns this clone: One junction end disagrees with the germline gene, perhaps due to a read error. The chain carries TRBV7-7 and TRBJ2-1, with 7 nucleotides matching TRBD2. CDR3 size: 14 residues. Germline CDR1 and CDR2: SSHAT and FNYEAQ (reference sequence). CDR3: CASSVAAGNNEQFF. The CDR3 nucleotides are TGTGCTAGCAGCGTCGCAGCGGGAAACAATGAGCAGTTCTTC.

The CDR3 DNA reads TGCGCCAGCAGTCCAGGACTAGCGGGAAGGGATACGCAGTATTTT. It is translated as CASSPGLAGRDTQYF. The rearrangement links TRBV10-1 to TRBJ2-3; TRBD2 matches 12 bases. The CDR3 is 15 amino acids. From germline, CDR1 is WNHNN and CDR2 SYGVQD (reference sequence). V gave up 5 bases and J gave up 6 bases; unmatched junction bases: 6.

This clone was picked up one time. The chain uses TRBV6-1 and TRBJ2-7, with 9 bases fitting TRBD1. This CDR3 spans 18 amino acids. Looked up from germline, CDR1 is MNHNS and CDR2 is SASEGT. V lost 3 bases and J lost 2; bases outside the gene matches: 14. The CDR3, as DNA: TGTGCCAGCAGTGACAGGCCGTCACCGGGACAGGGTACCTACGAGCAGTACTTC. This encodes CASSDRPSPGQGTYEQYF.

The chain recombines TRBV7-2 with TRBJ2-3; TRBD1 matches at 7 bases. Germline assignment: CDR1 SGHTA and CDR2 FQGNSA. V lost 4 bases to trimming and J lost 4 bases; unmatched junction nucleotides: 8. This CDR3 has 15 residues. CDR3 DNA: TGTGCCAGCAGCTCACAACAGGGGCGGGCAGATACGCAGTATTTT. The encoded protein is CASSSQQGRADTQYF.

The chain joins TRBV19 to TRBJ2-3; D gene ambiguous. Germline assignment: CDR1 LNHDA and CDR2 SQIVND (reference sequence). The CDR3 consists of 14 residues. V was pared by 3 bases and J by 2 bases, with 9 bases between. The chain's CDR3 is CASSIGFTTDTQYF. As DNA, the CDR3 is TGTGCCAGTAGTATCGGCTTCACCACAGATACGCAGTATTTT.

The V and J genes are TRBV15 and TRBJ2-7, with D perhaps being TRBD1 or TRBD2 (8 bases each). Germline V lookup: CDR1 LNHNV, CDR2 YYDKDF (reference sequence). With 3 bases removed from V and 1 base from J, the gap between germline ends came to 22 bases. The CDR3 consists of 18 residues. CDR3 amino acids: CATSSWTGSSGRSYEQYF. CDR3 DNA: TGTGCCACCAGCAGCTGGACAGGGTCAAGCGGGAGATCCTACGAGCAGTACTTC.

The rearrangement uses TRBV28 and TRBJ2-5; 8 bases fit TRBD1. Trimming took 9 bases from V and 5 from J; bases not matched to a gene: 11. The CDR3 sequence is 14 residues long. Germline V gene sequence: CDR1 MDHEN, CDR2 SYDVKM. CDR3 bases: TGTGCCAGTTTTAGACAGGGGCCGGGGGAGACCCAGTACTTC. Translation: CASFRQGPGETQYF.

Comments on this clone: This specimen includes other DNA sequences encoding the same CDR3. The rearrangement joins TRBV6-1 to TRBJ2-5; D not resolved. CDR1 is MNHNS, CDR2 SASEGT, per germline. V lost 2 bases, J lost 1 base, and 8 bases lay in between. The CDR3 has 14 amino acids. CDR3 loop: CASSESGRQETQYF. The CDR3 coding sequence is TGTGCCAGCAGTGAATCCGGCCGCCAAGAGACCCAGTACTTC.

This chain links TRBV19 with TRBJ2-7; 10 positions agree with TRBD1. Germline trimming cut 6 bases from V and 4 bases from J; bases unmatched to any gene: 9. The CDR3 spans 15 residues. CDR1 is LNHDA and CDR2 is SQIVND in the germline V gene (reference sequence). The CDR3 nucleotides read TGTGCCAGTAGCCGCCCCGGGACAGGGGTATACGAGCAGTACTTC. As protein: CASSRPGTGVYEQYF.

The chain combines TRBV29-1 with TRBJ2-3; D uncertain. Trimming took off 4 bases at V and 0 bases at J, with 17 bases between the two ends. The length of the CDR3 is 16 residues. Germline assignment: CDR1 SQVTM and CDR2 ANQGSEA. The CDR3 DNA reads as TGCAGCGTTGTGGCGTTAACTCATCCTAGCACAGATACGCAGTATTTT. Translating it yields CSVVALTHPSTDTQYF.

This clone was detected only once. The CDR3 nucleotides are TGTGCCAGCAGTGAAACGACCCGTAATGAAAAACTGTTTTTT. Protein product: CASSETTRNEKLFF. The rearrangement links TRBV6-1 to TRBJ1-4; D call uncertain. The CDR3 length is 14 residues. Germline V gene sequence: CDR1 MNHNS, CDR2 SASEGT. V lost 2 bases to trimming and J lost 4 bases, with 8 bases between them.

Written as DNA, the CDR3 is TGTGCCAGCGAAGGTAGCGGGAGGGCCCTGTCCTACAATGAGCAGTTCTTC. Its translation is CASEGSGRALSYNEQFF. The chain uses TRBV6-4 and TRBJ2-1; TRBD2 matches at 11 bases. This CDR3 has 17 residues. V lost 8 bases and J lost 1; bases outside the gene matches: 10. CDR1 and CDR2 (germline): MRHNA, SNTAGT.

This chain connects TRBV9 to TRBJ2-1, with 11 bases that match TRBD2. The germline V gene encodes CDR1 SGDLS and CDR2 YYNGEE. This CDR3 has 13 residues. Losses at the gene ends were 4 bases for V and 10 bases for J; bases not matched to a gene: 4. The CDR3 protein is CASSTRLAGEQFF. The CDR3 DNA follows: TGTGCCAGCAGCACCCGACTAGCGGGGGAGCAGTTCTTC.

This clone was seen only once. The chain's CDR3 is CASSITGDSTDTQYF. The CDR3 DNA reads TGTGCCAGCAGCATCACAGGGGATAGCACAGATACGCAGTATTTT. J is TRBJ2-3 and V is TRBV7-2, with 7 positions matching TRBD1. From germline, CDR1 is SGHTA and CDR2 FQGNSA. The CDR3 has 15 amino acids. After removal of 5 bases from V and 0 bases from J, the junction contained 5 bases not matched to a gene. The variable domain in full, with the rest retrieved from reference TRBV7-2 and TRBJ2-3, is GAGVSQSPSNKVTEKGKDVELRCDPISGHTALYWYRQSLGQGLEFLIYFQGNSAPDKSGLPSDRFSAERTGGSVSTLTIQRTQQEDSAVYLCASSITGDSTDTQYFGPGTRLTVL.

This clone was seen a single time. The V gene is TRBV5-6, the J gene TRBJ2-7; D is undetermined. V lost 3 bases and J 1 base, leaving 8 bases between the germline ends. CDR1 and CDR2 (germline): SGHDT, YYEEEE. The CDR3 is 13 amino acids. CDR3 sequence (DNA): TGTGCCAGCAGCTCCTACCCTTCCTACGAGCAGTACTTC. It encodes CASSSYPSYEQYF.